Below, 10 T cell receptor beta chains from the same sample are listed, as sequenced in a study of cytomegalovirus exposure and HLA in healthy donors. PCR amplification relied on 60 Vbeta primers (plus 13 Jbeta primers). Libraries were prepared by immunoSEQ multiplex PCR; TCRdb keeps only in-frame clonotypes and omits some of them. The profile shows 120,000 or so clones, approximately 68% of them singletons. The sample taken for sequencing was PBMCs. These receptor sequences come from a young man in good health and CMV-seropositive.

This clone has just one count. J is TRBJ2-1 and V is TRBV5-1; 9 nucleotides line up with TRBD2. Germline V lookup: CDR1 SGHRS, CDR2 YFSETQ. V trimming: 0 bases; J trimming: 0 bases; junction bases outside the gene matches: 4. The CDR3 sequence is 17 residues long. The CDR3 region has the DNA TGCGCCAGCAGCTTGGCCCCTAGCGGGACCTCCTACAATGAGCAGTTCTTC. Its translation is CASSLAPSGTSYNEQFF.

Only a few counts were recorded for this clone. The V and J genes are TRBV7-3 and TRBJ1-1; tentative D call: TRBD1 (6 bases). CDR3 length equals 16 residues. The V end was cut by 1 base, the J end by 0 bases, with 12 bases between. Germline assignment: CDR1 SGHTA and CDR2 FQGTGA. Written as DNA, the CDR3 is TGTGCCAGCAGCTTAATGGCCGGACAGATGAACACTGAAGCTTTCTTT. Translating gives CASSLMAGQMNTEAFF.

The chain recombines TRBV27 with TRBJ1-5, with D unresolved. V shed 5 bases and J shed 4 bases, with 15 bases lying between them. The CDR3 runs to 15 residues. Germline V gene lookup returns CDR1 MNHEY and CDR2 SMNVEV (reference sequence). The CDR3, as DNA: TGTGCCAGCAGTCCGATCAGGTCTCCAAATCAGCCCCAGCATTTT. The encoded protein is CASSPIRSPNQPQHF.

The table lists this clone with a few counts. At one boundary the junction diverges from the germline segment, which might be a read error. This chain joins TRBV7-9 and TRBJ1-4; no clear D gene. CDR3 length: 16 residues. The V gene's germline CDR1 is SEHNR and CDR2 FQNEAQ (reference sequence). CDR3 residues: CSSSLRRAATNEKLFF. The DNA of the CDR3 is TGTTCCAGCAGCTTAAGGCGGGCCGCGACTAATGAAAAACTGTTTTTT.

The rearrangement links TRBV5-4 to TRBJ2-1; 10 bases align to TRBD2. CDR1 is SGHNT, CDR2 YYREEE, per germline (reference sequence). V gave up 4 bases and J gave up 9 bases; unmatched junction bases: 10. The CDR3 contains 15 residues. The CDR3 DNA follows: TGTGCCAGCAGCCGTGAGCGGGAGGGCCGAGGTGAGCAGTTCTTC. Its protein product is CASSREREGRGEQFF.

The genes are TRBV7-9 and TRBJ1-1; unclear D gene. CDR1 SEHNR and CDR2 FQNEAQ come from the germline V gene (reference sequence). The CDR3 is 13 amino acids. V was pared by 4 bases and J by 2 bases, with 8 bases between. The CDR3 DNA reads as TGTGCCAGCAGCTACCAGGTAAACACTGAAGCTTTCTTT. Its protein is CASSYQVNTEAFF. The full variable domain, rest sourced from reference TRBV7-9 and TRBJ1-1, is DTGVSQNPRHKITKRGQNVTFRCDPISEHNRLYWYRQTLGQGPEFLTYFQNEAQLEKSRLLSDRFSAERPKGSFSTLEIQRTEQGDSAMYLCASSYQVNTEAFFGQGTRLTVV.

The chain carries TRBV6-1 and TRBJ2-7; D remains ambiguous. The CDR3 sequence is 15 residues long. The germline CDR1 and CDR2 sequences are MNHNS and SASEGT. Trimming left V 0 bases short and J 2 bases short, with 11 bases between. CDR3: CASSEANLPPYEQYF. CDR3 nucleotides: TGTGCCAGCAGTGAAGCAAACCTACCCCCCTACGAGCAGTACTTC.

The CDR3 loop reads CASSLAAGTSNQPQHF. Written as DNA, the CDR3 is TGTGCCAGCAGTTTAGCAGCAGGGACAAGCAATCAGCCCCAGCATTTT. The chain recombines TRBV27 with TRBJ1-5; D perhaps matches TRBD1 (6 bases). V gave up 2 bases and J gave up 1 base, with 12 bases separating them. The CDR3 contains 16 residues. Germline V lookup: CDR1 MNHEY, CDR2 SMNVEV (reference sequence).

The CDR3 DNA reads TGCGCCAGCAGCCCAAGCCCGGGGTCTAACTATGGCTACACCTTC. Translation: CASSPSPGSNYGYTF. The chain couples TRBV5-1 to TRBJ1-2; D not certain. Germline CDR1 SGHRS, CDR2 YFSETQ. This CDR3 has 15 amino acids. The V and J ends lost 4 bases and 0 bases respectively, with 13 bases between them.

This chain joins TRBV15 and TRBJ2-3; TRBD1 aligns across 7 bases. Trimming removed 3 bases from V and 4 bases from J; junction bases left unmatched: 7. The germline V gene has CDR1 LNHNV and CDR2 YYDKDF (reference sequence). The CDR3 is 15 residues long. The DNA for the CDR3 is TGTGCCACCAGCAGCACAGGGGATTCACCAGATACGCAGTATTTT. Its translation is CATSSTGDSPDTQYF. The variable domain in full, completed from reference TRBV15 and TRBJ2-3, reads DAMVIQNPRYQVTQFGKPVTLSCSQTLNHNVMYWYQQKSSQAPKLLFHYYDKDFNNEADTPDNFQSRRPNTSFCFLDIRSPGLGDTAMYLCATSSTGDSPDTQYFGPGTRLTVL.